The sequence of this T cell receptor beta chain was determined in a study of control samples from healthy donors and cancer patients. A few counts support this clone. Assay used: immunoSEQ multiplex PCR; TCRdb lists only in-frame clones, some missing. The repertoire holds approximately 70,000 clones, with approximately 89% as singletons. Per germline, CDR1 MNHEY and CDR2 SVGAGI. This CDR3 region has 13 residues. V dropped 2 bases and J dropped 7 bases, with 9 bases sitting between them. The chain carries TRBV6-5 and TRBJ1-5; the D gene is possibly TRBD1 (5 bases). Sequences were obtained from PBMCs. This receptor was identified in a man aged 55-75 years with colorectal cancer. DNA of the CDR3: TGTGCCAGCAGTTACGCAGGACACCAGCCCCAGCATTTT. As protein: CASSYAGHQPQHF.